This T cell receptor (beta chain) originates from a study of pediatric ulcerative colitis. Across the whole study: Ulcerative colitis patients had pancolitis or left-sided colitis, with confirming histology.

The survey-level immunoSEQ assay was used. Measured with immunoSEQ multiplex PCR; TCRdb has only the in-frame clones, and not every one. The table lists 65,000 or so clones, around 85% of them singletons. This CDR3 has 12 residues. Looked up from germline, CDR1 is SQVTM and CDR2 is ANQGSEA. Trimming removed 7 bases from V and 0 bases from J, with 6 bases in between. The blood sample was taken during the colonoscopy visit. As concerns this clone: Its specificity is unknown.

Study-wide points: No controls had the two rectal clonotypes shared by ulcerative colitis patients.

The sequence derives from a boy aged 5-17 years with severe ulcerative colitis. The chain has TRBV29-1 and TRBJ1-4, with D possibly being TRBD1 (5 bases). The source material was blood. CDR3 nucleotide sequence: TGCAGCGGACAGTCAACTAATGAAAAACTGTTTTTT. Its translation: CSGQSTNEKLFF. Full variable domain (rest looked up from reference TRBV29-1 and TRBJ1-4): SAVISQKPSRDICQRGTSLTIQCQVDSQVTMMFWYRQQPGQSLTLIATANQGSEATYESGFVIDKFPISRPNLTFSTLTVSNMSPEDSSIYLCSGQSTNEKLFFGSGTQLSVL.